This TCR beta chain was retrieved from a study of Graves' ophthalmopathy and Graves' hyperthyroidism. Study-level information: Samples of peripheral blood were obtained at initial diagnosis, prior to treatment of any kind.

CDR3 regions of TCR beta were amplified from RNA transcripts. The first round was an RT-PCR with HTBI primers, and the second round was a multiplex PCR. TCRdb re-analysed the multiplex PCR reads in MiXCR, keeping a single row per CDR3 protein. The sample carries 740,000 or so distinct CDR3 sequences, roughly 40% recorded once. Orbital computed tomography and thyroid ultrasound, along with TRAb, serum thyroxine and clinical symptoms, underpinned diagnosis. Germline V CDR1 and CDR2: SEHNR, FQNEAQ (reference sequence). This CDR3 has 14 amino acids. Regarding this clonotype: It may be a read error: a sequence one base away is much more abundant.

This rearrangement joins TRBV7-9 to TRBJ1-1; D remains unclear. This clonotype was obtained from an adult man with Graves' ophthalmopathy. Sequencing was carried out using peripheral blood. Here the CDR3 DNA reads TGTGCCAGCAGCTTCCGGGCGGTGGGCACTGGAGCTTTCTTT. This encodes CASSFRAVGTGAFF.